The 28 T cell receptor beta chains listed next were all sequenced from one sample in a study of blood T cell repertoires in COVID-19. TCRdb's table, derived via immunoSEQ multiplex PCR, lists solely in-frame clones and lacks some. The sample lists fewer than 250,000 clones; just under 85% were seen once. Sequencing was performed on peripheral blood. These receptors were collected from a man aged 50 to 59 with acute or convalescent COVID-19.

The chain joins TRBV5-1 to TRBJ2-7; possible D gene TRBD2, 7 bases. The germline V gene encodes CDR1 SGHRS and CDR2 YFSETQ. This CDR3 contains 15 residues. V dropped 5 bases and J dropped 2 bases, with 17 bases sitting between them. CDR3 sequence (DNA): TGCGCCAGCAGGGGGGGGGCGACTAGCACCTACGAGCAGTACTTC. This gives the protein CASRGGATSTYEQYF.

CDR3 nucleotides: TGTGCCAGCATCCCCCGGCGGAGCGGGGACACTGAAGCTTTCTTT. Its protein product is CASIPRRSGDTEAFF. The chain couples TRBV6-5 to TRBJ1-1; D gene ambiguous. The CDR3 is 15 amino acids. Germline CDR1 reads MNHEY; CDR2 reads SVGAGI. The V end lost 7 bases, the J end lost 3 bases, and 18 bases lay between the germline ends.

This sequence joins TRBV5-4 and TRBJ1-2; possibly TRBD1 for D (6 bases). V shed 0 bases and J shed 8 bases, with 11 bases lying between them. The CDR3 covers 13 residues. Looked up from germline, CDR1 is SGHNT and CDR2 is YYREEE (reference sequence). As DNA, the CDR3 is TGTGCCAGCAGCTTGGACCCAAGGGGGGGCTACACCTTC. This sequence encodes CASSLDPRGGYTF.

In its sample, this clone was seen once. CDR3 nucleotide sequence: TGTGCCAGCAGCCAACTTTCCACCCCGGGATTCGAGCAGTACTTC. This gives the protein CASSQLSTPGFEQYF. The genes are TRBV9 and TRBJ2-7; D perhaps matches TRBD2 (5 bases). The germline V and J ends were trimmed by 4 bases and 6 bases, with 20 bases remaining between them. Germline V lookup: CDR1 SGDLS, CDR2 YYNGEE. This CDR3 region has 15 residues.

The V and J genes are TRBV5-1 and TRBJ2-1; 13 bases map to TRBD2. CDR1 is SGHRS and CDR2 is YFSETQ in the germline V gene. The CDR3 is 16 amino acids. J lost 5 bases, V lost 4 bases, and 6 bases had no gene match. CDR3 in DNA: TGCGCCAGCAGCCCTGGGACTAGCGGGAAAAACAATGAGCAGTTCTTC. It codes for CASSPGTSGKNNEQFF.

CDR3 DNA: TGTGCCAGCAGTCCGAACGGAGGGCGAGGCTACACCTTC. It specifies CASSPNGGRGYTF. J is TRBJ1-2 and V is TRBV27, with unresolved D. Trimming removed 5 bases from V and 8 bases from J, with 15 bases in between. From germline, CDR1 is MNHEY and CDR2 SMNVEV (reference sequence). The CDR3 runs 13 residues.

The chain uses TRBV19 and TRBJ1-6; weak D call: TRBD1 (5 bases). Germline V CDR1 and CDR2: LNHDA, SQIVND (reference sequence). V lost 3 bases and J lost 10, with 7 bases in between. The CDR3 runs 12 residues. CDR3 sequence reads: CASSIGGSPLHF. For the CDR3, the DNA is TGTGCCAGTAGTATTGGGGGGTCACCCCTCCACTTT.

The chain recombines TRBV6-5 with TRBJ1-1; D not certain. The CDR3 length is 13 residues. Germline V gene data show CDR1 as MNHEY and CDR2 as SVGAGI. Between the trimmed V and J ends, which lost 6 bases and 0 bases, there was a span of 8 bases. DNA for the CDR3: TGTGCCAGCAGGACCGGGATGAACACTGAAGCTTTCTTT. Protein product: CASRTGMNTEAFF.

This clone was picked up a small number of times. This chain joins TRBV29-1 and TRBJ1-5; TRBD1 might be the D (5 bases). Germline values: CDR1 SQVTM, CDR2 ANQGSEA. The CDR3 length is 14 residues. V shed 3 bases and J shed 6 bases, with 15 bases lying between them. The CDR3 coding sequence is TGCAGCGTTGATATAACAGGAATCGGTCAGCCCCAGCATTTT. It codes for CSVDITGIGQPQHF.

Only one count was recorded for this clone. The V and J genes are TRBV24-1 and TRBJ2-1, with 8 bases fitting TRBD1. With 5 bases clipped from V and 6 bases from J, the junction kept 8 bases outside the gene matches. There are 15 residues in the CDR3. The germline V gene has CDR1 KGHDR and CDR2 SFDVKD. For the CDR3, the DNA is TGTGCCACCAGTGCTGCGGACAGGGCGAGCAATGAGCAGTTCTTC. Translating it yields CATSAADRASNEQFF.

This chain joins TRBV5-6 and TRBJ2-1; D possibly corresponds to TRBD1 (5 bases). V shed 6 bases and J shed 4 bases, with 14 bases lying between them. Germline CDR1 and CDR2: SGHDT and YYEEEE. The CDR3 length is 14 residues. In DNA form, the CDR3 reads TGTGCCAGCATCTCCCTAGACAGATACAATGAGCAGTTCTTC. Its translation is CASISLDRYNEQFF.

The CDR3 reads CASSRTSGSSYEQYF. The DNA of the CDR3 is TGTGCCAGCAGCCGCACTAGCGGGAGCTCCTACGAGCAGTACTTC. V gene TRBV7-3 combines with J gene TRBJ2-7; 11 bases map to TRBD2. Per germline, CDR1 SGHTA and CDR2 FQGTGA. The CDR3 sequence is 15 residues long. Trimming at V came to 5 bases and at J to 0 bases, leaving 3 bases not matched to a gene.

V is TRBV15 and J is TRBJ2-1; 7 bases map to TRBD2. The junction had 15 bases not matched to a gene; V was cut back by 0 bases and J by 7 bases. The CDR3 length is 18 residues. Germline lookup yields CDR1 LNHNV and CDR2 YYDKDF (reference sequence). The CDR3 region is CATSRESPRASGNNEQFF. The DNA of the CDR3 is TGTGCCACCAGCAGAGAGAGTCCGAGGGCTAGCGGAAATAATGAGCAGTTCTTC.

For the CDR3, the DNA is TGTGCCAGTAGTATCGGGCAGGGCCCCACCGGGGAGCTGTTTTTT. Translating gives CASSIGQGPTGELFF. The chain couples TRBV19 to TRBJ2-2, with D tentatively TRBD1 (5 bases). Trimming took off 3 bases at V and 4 bases at J, with 12 bases between the two ends. This CDR3 region has 15 residues. Germline lookup yields CDR1 LNHDA and CDR2 SQIVND (reference sequence).

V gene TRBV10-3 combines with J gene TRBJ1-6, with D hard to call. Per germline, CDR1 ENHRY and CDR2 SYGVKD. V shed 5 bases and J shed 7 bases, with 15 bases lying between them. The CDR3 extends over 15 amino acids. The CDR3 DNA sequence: TGTGCCATCAGTCTTGAGGGCAGGTCAAATTCACCCCTCCACTTT. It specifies CAISLEGRSNSPLHF.

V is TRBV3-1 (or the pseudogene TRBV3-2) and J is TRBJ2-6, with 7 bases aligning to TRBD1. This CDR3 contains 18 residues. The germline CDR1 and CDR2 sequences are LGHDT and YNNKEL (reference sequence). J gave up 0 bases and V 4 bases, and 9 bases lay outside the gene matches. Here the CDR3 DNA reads TGTGCCAGCAGCCGAATCCTAACAGGGGTCTCTGGGGCCAACGTCCTGACTTTC. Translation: CASSRILTGVSGANVLTF.

CDR3 residues: CASSFRDRRSGNTIYF. Here the CDR3 DNA reads TGTGCCAGCAGTTTCCGGGACAGACGCTCTGGAAACACCATATATTTT. V gene TRBV28 combines with J gene TRBJ1-3; 7 bases map to TRBD1. Per the germline V gene, CDR1 is MDHEN and CDR2 is SYDVKM. This CDR3 region has 16 residues. V shed 3 bases and J 0 bases; nucleotides not matched to a gene: 5. The variable domain in full, completed from reference TRBV28 and TRBJ1-3, reads DVKVTQSSRYLVKRTGEKVFLECVQDMDHENMFWYRQDPGLGLRLIYFSYDVKMKEKGDIPEGYSVSREKKERFSLILESASTNQTSMYLCASSFRDRRSGNTIYFGEGSWLTVV.

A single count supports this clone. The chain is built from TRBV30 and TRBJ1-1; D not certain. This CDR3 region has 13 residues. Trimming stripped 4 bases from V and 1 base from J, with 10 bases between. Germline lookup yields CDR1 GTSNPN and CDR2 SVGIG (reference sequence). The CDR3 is CAWMPQWNTEAFF. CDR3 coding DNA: TGTGCCTGGATGCCCCAGTGGAACACTGAAGCTTTCTTT.

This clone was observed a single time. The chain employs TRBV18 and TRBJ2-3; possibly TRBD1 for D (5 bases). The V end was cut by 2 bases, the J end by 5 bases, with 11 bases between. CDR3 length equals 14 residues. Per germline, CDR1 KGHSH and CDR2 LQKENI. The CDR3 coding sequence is TGTGCCAGCTCACCAACCAGGGCAGGAGATACGCAGTATTTT. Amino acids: CASSPTRAGDTQYF.

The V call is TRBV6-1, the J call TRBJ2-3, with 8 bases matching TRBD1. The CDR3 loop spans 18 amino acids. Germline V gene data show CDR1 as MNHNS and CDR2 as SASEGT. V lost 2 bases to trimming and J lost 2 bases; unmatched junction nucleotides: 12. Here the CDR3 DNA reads TGTGCCAGCAGTGAAACCCCCCCCGGACAGGGAGTCACAGATACGCAGTATTTT. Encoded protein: CASSETPPGQGVTDTQYF.

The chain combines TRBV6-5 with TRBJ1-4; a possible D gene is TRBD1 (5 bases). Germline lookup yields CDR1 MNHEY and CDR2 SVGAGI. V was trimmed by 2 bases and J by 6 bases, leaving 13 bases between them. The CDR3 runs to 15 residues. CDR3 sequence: CASSYKWGGDEKLFF. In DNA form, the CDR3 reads TGTGCCAGCAGTTACAAGTGGGGAGGGGATGAAAAACTGTTTTTT.

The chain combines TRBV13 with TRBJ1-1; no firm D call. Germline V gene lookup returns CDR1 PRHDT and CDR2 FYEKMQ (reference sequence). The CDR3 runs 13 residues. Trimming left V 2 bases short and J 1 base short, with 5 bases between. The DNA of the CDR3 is TGTGCCAGCAGCTTACCACAGAACACTGAAGCTTTCTTT. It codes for CASSLPQNTEAFF. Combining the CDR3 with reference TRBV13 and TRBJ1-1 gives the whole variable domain AAGVIQSPRHLIKEKRETATLKCYPIPRHDTVYWYQQGPGQDPQFLISFYEKMQSDKGSIPDRFSAQQFSDYHSELNMSSLELGDSALYFCASSLPQNTEAFFGQGTRLTVV.

The CDR3 DNA reads as TGTGCCAGCAGCCCGGGCTGGGGCAGGGGATCACAGCCCCAGCATTTT. It is translated as CASSPGWGRGSQPQHF. The chain has TRBV5-5 and TRBJ1-5; D is perhaps TRBD1 (6 bases). From germline, CDR1 is SGHKS and CDR2 YYEKEE (reference sequence). The CDR3 length is 16 residues. Between the trimmed V and J ends, which lost 4 bases and 7 bases, there was a span of 21 bases.

CDR3 sequence (DNA): TGTGCCAGTTCCGGGACAGGGTATCAGCCCCAGCATTTT. Encoded protein: CASSGTGYQPQHF. The chain joins TRBV21-1 to TRBJ1-5; the DNA was not used to check the table's D call, TRBD1. TRBV21-1 is a pseudogene segment. The CDR3 sequence is 13 residues long.

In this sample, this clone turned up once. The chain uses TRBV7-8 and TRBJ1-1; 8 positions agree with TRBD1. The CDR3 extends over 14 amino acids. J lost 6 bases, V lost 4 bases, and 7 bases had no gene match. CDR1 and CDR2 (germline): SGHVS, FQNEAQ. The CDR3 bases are TGTGCCAGCAGCTCCAGACAGGGGATGGCTGAAGCTTTCTTT. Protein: CASSSRQGMAEAFF.

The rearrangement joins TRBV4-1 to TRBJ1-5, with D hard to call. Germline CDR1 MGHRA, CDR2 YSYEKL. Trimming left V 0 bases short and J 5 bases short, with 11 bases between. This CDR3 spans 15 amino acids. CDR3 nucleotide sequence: TGCGCCAGCAGCCAAGAGATTATACACCATCAGCCCCAGCATTTT. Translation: CASSQEIIHHQPQHF.

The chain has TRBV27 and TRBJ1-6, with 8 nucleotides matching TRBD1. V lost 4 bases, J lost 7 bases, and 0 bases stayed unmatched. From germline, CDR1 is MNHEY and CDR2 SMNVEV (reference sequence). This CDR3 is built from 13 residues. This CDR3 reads CASSWDRNSPLHF. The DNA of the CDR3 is TGTGCCAGCAGTTGGGACAGGAATTCACCCCTCCACTTT.

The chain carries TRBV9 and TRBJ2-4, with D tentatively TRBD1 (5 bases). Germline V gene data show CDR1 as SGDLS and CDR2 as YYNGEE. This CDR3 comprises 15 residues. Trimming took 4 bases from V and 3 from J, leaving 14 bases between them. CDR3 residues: CASSPQSGIKNIQYF. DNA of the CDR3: TGTGCCAGCAGCCCCCAATCAGGGATCAAAAACATTCAGTACTTC.